These T cell receptor beta chains were read from a single sample in a study of blood T cells in healthy people across ages. TCRdb re-derived calls from the 5' RACE reads in MiXCR, one entry per CDR3 protein. The data contain 1.5 million to 2 million distinct CDR3 sequences, about 50% of them singletons. The sequenced sample was blood. The receptor source for this set is a woman aged 40-49 years in good health. Both conserved end residues are part of each CDR3. Fields, in order: clone size, CDR3 length, J gene, D gene, V gene, CDR3 protein, CDR3 DNA. The D gene is left open where the match is weak. For some rows the clone size is stated as once, few or many, or as a class when expanded; others skip it.

size: NA; length: 14; J: TRBJ2-2; D: NA; V: TRBV27; CDR3: CASSIQGNTGELFF; DNA: TGCGCCAGCTCCATACAGGGGAACACCGGGGAGCTGTTTTTT
size: many; length: 14; J: TRBJ2-1; D: NA; V: TRBV27; CDR3: CASSLVSGYNEQFF; DNA: TGTGCCAGCAGTTTAGTGTCTGGGTACAATGAGCAGTTCTTC
size: NA; length: 15; J: TRBJ2-7; D: NA; V: TRBV4-1; CDR3: CASSPWGGKTYEQYF; DNA: TGCGCCAGCAGCCCATGGGGTGGGAAGACCTACGAGCAGTACTTC
size: NA; length: 17; J: TRBJ2-1; D: TRBD2; V: TRBV5-1; CDR3: CASSYGLAGEMYNEQFF; DNA: TGCGCCAGCAGCTATGGACTAGCGGGGGAGATGTACAATGAGCAGTTCTTC
size: NA; length: 17; J: TRBJ1-6; D: TRBD1; V: TRBV27; CDR3: CASSSVLGTVGSSPLHF; DNA: TGTGCCAGCAGTTCCGTTCTTGGGACAGTTGGGAGTTCACCCCTCCACTTT
size: NA; length: 12; J: TRBJ2-3; D: NA; V: TRBV7-2; CDR3: CASRVATDTQYF; DNA: TGTGCCAGCAGGGTAGCAACAGATACGCAGTATTTT
size: NA; length: 13; J: TRBJ2-1; D: TRBD2; V: TRBV7-2; CDR3: CATSRDYSKEQFF; DNA: TGTGCCACGAGTCGGGACTACTCTAAGGAGCAGTTCTTC
size: NA; length: 14; J: TRBJ2-5; D: NA; V: TRBV20-1; CDR3: CSAWKAASQETQYF; DNA: TGCAGTGCCTGGAAAGCGGCATCCCAAGAGACCCAGTACTTC
size: few; length: 14; J: TRBJ2-5; D: NA; V: TRBV7-2; CDR3: CASSLALLGETQYF; DNA: TGTGCCAGCAGCTTAGCGTTACTCGGTGAGACCCAGTACTTC
size: NA; length: 14; J: TRBJ2-5; D: NA; V: TRBV13; CDR3: CASSLVQDRGTQYF; DNA: TGTGCCAGCAGCTTGGTCCAGGATCGGGGGACCCAGTACTTC
size: NA; length: 13; J: TRBJ2-7; D: TRBD1; V: TRBV10-3; CDR3: CAIRTDRAYEQYF; DNA: TGTGCCATCAGAACGGACAGGGCCTACGAGCAGTACTTC
size: NA; length: 15; J: TRBJ2-4; D: NA; V: TRBV2; CDR3: CASSDVQVAKNIQYF; DNA: TGTGCCAGCAGTGATGTCCAGGTAGCCAAAAACATTCAGTACTTC
size: few; length: 14; J: TRBJ2-4; D: TRBD1; V: TRBV20-1; CDR3: CSASDRAAKNIQYF; DNA: TGCAGTGCTTCGGACAGGGCAGCCAAAAACATTCAGTACTTC